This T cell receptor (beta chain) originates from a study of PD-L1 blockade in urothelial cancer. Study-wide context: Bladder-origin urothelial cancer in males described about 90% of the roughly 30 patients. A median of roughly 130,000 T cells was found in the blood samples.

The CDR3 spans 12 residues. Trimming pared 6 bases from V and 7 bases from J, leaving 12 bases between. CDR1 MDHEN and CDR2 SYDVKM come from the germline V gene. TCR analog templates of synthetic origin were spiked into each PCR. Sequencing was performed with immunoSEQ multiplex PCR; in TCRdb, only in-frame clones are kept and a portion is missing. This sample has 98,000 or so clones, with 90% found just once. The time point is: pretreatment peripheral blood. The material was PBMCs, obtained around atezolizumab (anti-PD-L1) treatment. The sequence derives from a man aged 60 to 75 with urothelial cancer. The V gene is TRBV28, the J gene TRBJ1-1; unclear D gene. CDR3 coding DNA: TGTGCCAGCAGCAGCGGATGGGGTGAAGCTTTCTTT. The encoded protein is CASSSGWGEAFF. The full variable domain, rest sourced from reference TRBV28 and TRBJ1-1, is DVKVTQSSRYLVKRTGEKVFLECVQDMDHENMFWYRQDPGLGLRLIYFSYDVKMKEKGDIPEGYSVSREKKERFSLILESASTNQTSMYLCASSSGWGEAFFGQGTRLTVV.